The sequence of this T cell receptor beta chain was determined in a study of cytomegalovirus exposure and HLA in healthy donors. This clone has only a few counts. What it binds is not known. Study conclusions and caveats: High specificity and sensitivity for cytomegalovirus status were reported for the classifier.

This CDR3 is 16 amino acids long. The V end was cut by 0 bases, the J end by 7 bases, with 15 bases between. The germline V gene has CDR1 SGHTA and CDR2 FQGNSA. The PCR contained 60 Vbeta and 13 Jbeta primers. Sequencing used immunoSEQ multiplex PCR; TCRdb keeps in-frame clones, though not all of them. The sample records about 130,000 clones, around 8.5% being singletons. This clonotype was sampled from a man aged 40-49 years in good health and CMV-seronegative. Sample: PBMCs. V gene TRBV7-2 combines with J gene TRBJ2-2; the D gene is possibly TRBD1 (7 bases). CDR3 region: CASSLASRGAGGELFF. The CDR3 DNA reads as TGTGCCAGCAGCTTAGCGTCCAGGGGGGCGGGCGGGGAGCTGTTTTTT.